This paragraph covers one T cell receptor beta chain sequence. The data derive from a study of a mutant IDH1 vaccine in newly diagnosed glioma. Described time point: baseline, week 1 (first vaccination visit). Treatment defined: pre-vaccination baseline after standard-of-care therapy. Sequenced by immunoSEQ multiplex PCR; TCRdb stores in-frame clones only, minus some. The sample records some 68,000 clones, 79% being singletons. The CDR3 extends over 15 amino acids. This clonotype was obtained from a man aged 45 to 65 with glioma. The chain employs TRBV21-1 and TRBJ1-4; the D call in the table, TRBD1, was not verified against the DNA. TRBV21-1 constitutes a pseudogene. The sample was PBMCs, taken from a glioma patient treated with radiotherapy, temozolomide or both. The CDR3 bases are TGTGCCAGCAGCCTTGGACAGGGGTTTTTTGAAAAACTGTTTTTT. Translating gives CASSLGQGFFEKLFF.